This TCR beta chain came from a study of blood T cell repertoires in COVID-19 (dated by TCRdb to 2018 to 2020). General notes on the study: The collaborator samples originated in the United States, Italy and Spain and spanned the acute and convalescent phases of COVID-19. The repertoires were released in a freely available public database intended as a resource for research on the immune response to SARS-CoV-2. Where available, HLA class I and class II types were obtained from metadata supplied by the sample provider rather than from assay-based typing. Deeply sampled blood TCRbeta repertoires from subjects exposed to, actively infected with, or recovered from COVID-19 were included in the dataset. Nearly every sample came with metadata listing a de-identified subject ID, COVID-19 status, age in years and sex. The material from the prospective study consisted of cDNA or gDNA derived from T cells, B-cell-depleted T cells, or PBMCs. The samples were drawn from two sources: the first 160 participants of the ongoing ImmuneRACE study, and 1,200 or so subjects contributed by 6 global collaborators. Points the paper makes about the study in general: The quantity of clinical and demographic metadata differed by source and by participant and was supplied without curation.

TCRbeta CDR3 regions were amplified from genomic DNA using the immunoSEQ Assay, a bias-controlled multiplex PCR. The original pipeline was this. Nucleated cell counts per sample were estimated from amplification of reference gene primers within the assay. To quantify the absolute abundance of each unique TCRbeta CDR3 rearrangement, sequence reads were collapsed and filtered. For each sample, productive Simpson clonality was calculated as the square root of Simpson's diversity index across productive rearrangements. TCRdb provides this immuneACCESS table in a form limited to in-frame rearrangements. Some clones are lacking; in checked studies, under half of them reflect an unresolved V gene, and why the rest are absent is not known. V and J calls and clone size are those listed in that table; D and trimming were worked out from the DNA. The sample records tens of thousands of clones, approximately 82% of which are singletons. The ten largest make up around 12% of the sample.

Remarks on this clone: Its antigen specificity is not known. Qualities for individual bases were not recorded, and no much larger clone is one base off.

In the germline V gene, CDR1 corresponds to MNHEY and CDR2 to SVGAGI. The germline V end is reduced by 6 bases and the J end by 8 bases; junction bases left unmatched: 8. The cysteine opens and the phenylalanine closes a CDR3 of 15 amino acids. Only the CDR3 portion is preserved as DNA: 45 bases, with reading frame beginning at the first base. Collaborating institutions collected whole blood in K2EDTA tubes following their own protocols. For TCRbeta analysis, collaborators shipped samples as frozen whole blood, isolated PBMCs, or DNA extracted from either of those sample types. The sequence came from an elderly man with acute or convalescent COVID-19. The sequenced sample consisted of peripheral blood. The sequence is built from TRBV6-5 and TRBJ2-1; 12 bases in the middle match TRBD2. The CDR3 here reads CASSRLAGGHYEQFF. The DNA sequence follows: TGTGCCAGCAGCCGCCTAGCGGGGGGGCATTATGAGCAGTTCTTC.